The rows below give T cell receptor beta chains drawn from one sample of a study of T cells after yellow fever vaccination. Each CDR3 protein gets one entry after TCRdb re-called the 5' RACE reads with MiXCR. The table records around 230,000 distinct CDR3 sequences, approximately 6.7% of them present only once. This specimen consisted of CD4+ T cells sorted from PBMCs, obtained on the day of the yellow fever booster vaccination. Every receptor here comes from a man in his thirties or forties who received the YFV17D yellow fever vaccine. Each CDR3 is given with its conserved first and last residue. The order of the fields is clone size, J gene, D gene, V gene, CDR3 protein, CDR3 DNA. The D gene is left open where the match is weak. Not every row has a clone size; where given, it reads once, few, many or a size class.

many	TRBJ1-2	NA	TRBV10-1	CASSETPNYGYTF	TGCGCCAGCAGTGAGACCCCTAACTATGGCTACACCTTC
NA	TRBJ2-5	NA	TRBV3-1	CASSQGQQRAETQYF	TGTGCCAGCAGCCAAGGTCAGCAGAGGGCAGAGACCCAGTACTTC
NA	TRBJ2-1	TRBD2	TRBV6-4	CASSDRTRNNEQFF	TGTGCCAGCAGTGACCGGACTAGGAACAATGAGCAGTTCTTC
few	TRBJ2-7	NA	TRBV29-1	CSVEMTGPTYEQYF	TGCAGCGTTGAAATGACAGGCCCAACCTACGAGCAGTACTTC
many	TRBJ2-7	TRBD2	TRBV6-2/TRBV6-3	CASSATPGLPRDYEQYF	TGTGCCAGCAGTGCTACTCCGGGACTACCCCGAGACTACGAGCAGTACTTC
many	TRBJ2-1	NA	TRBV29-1	CSVVGSAEGNEQFF	TGCAGCGTCGTCGGCTCCGCGGAGGGCAATGAGCAGTTCTTC
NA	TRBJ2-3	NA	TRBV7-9	CASSLPGKRTQYF	TGTGCCAGCAGCTTACCTGGAAAACGTACGCAGTATTTT
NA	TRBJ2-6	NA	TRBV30	CAWRVLGPNVANDLTF	TGTGCCTGGAGAGTCCTCGGCCCCAATGTGGCCAACGACCTGACTTTC
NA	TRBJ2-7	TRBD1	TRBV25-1	CASSVVDRGGEQYF	TGTGCCAGCAGTGTGGTAGACAGGGGGGGCGAGCAGTACTTC
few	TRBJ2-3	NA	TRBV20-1	CSAPGEGTDTQYF	TGCAGTGCTCCCGGGGAAGGTACAGATACGCAGTATTTT
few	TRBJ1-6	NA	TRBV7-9	CASSPGKENSPLHF	TGTGCCAGCAGCCCAGGGAAGGAAAATTCACCCCTCCACTTT
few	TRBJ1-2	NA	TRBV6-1	CATTQGAPYGYTF	TGTGCCACCACACAGGGTGCCCCCTATGGCTACACCTTC
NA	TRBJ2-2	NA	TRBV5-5	CASSPNPRRTNTGELFF	TGTGCCAGCAGCCCAAACCCCCGCAGAACAAACACCGGGGAGCTGTTTTTT
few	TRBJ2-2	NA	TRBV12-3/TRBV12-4	CAGSRGNTGELFF	TGTGCCGGAAGCAGGGGAAACACCGGGGAGCTGTTTTTT
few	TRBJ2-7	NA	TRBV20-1	CSARDLGQGLHEQYF	TGCAGTGCTAGAGATTTGGGGCAGGGTCTCCACGAGCAGTACTTC
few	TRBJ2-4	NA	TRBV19	CASSILAGLQYF	TGTGCCAGTAGTATTCTAGCCGGGCTCCAGTACTTC
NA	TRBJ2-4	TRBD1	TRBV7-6	CASSPRQGSAKNIQYF	TGTGCCAGCAGCCCAAGACAGGGGAGTGCCAAAAACATTCAGTACTTC
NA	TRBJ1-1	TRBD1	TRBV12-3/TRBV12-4	CASSRTGVSEAFF	TGTGCCAGCAGTCGGACAGGCGTCTCTGAAGCTTTCTTT
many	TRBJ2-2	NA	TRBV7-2	CASSFARGTDTGELFF	TGTGCCAGCAGCTTCGCCAGAGGGACGGACACCGGGGAGCTGTTTTTT
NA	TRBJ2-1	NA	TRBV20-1	CSARWRDYNEQFF	TGCAGTGCTAGATGGCGGGACTACAATGAGCAGTTCTTC
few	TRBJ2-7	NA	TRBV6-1	CASSRLRERGEQYF	TGTGCCAGCAGTAGGCTCCGGGAGAGGGGCGAGCAGTACTTC
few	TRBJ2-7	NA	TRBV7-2	CASSLWSASSYEQYF	TGTGCCAGCAGCTTATGGTCGGCTAGCTCCTACGAGCAGTACTTC
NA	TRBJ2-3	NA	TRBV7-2	CASSLSSLDTQYF	TGTGCCAGCAGCTTATCTTCCTTAGATACGCAGTATTTT
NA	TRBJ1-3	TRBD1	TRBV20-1	CSAPGQGAPGNTIYF	TGCAGTGCTCCAGGACAGGGGGCGCCCGGAAACACCATATATTTT
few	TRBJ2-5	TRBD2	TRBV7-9	CASSLVVGLEMKTQYF	TGTGCCAGCAGCTTAGTGGTGGGACTAGAGATGAAGACCCAGTACTTC
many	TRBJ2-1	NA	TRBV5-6	CASSDRTKGGDEQFF	TGTGCCAGCAGCGATCGGACTAAGGGCGGCGATGAGCAGTTCTTC
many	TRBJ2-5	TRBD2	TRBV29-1	CSVDWGGRETQYF	TGCAGCGTTGATTGGGGAGGGCGGGAGACCCAGTACTTC
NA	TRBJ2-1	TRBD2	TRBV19	CASSIGLAGGYNEQFF	TGTGCCAGTAGTATCGGACTAGCGGGGGGTTACAATGAGCAGTTCTTC
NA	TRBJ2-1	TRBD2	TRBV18	CASSPPQGLSSNEQFF	TGTGCCAGCTCACCACCCCAGGGACTATCTTCCAATGAGCAGTTCTTC